The clone carrying this T cell receptor (beta chain) was observed once. V was pared by 7 bases and J by 15 bases, with 10 bases between. The V gene's germline CDR1 is SQVTM and CDR2 ANQGSEA. There are 8 residues in the CDR3. The protocol was immunoSEQ multiplex PCR, while the TCRdb copy is restricted to in-frame clones and leaves out a portion. Of some 180,000 clones detected, 85% to 95% appear once; the ten largest clones hold 1% to 1.5%. This specimen belongs to a study of T cell responses to AZD1222 COVID-19 vaccine. This chain joins TRBV29-1 and TRBJ1-5; possible D gene TRBD1, 5 bases. This sample comprised peripheral blood, obtained on day 0 of AZD1222 vaccination. This TCR was sampled from an adult in good health. CDR3 amino acids: CSARVGHF. The CDR3 nucleotides read TGCAGCGCCAGGGTAGGGCATTTT.